Below, one T cell receptor beta chain is given with its context. This sample was taken from a study of cytomegalovirus exposure and HLA in healthy donors. Primers: 60 Vbeta forward and 13 Jbeta reverse. The repertoire was sequenced with immunoSEQ multiplex PCR; TCRdb's copy has only in-frame clones and lacks some. The sample holds about 170,000 clones, 79% seen once. Trimming removed 1 base at V and 0 bases at J, with 10 bases between. Germline V gives CDR1 SGHTA, CDR2 FQGNSA. CDR3 length equals 16 residues. The specimen sequenced was PBMCs. The TCR sequence derives from a woman aged 50 to 60 in good health and CMV-seronegative. The chain couples TRBV7-2 to TRBJ2-1, with D possibly being TRBD1 (6 bases). CDR3 bases: TGTGCCAGCAGCTTAGTCTGGGGGCGCTCCTACAATGAGCAGTTCTTC. Protein: CASSLVWGRSYNEQFF. Full variable domain (outside the CDR3, taken from reference TRBV7-2 and TRBJ2-1): GAGVSQSPSNKVTEKGKDVELRCDPISGHTALYWYRQSLGQGLEFLIYFQGNSAPDKSGLPSDRFSAERTGGSVSTLTIQRTQQEDSAVYLCASSLVWGRSYNEQFFGPGTRLTVL.